The rows below give T cell receptor beta chains drawn from one sample of a study of blood T cells in healthy people across ages. Each CDR3 protein gets one entry after TCRdb re-called the 5' RACE reads with MiXCR. The sample yields fewer than 750,000 distinct CDR3 sequences, less than 60% seen once. Material for sequencing was blood. The receptors were gathered from a man older than 75 in good health. CDR3s include the opening cysteine and the closing phenylalanine or tryptophan. A D gene is named only where the DNA matches it firmly. For some rows the clone size is stated as once, few or many, or as a class when expanded; others skip it.

V,length,D,size,J,CDR3,DNA
TRBV7-9,16,.,few,TRBJ1-1,CASSPSGGYSLNEAFF,TGTGCCAGCAGCCCCAGCGGGGGGTATTCCCTAAATGAAGCTTTCTTT
TRBV9,14,TRBD2,.,TRBJ2-1,CASSFAPGGNEQFF,TGTGCCAGCAGCTTTGCACCGGGGGGAAATGAGCAGTTCTTC
TRBV12-3/TRBV12-4,12,.,few,TRBJ2-3,CASRPQGDTQYF,TGTGCCAGCAGACCCCAGGGAGATACGCAGTATTTT
TRBV5-1,14,.,once,TRBJ2-3,CASSLRQGIDTQYF,TGCGCCAGCAGCTTGAGGCAGGGGATAGATACGCAGTATTTT
TRBV6-6,13,.,many,TRBJ2-7,CASSYGPRGEQYF,TGTGCCAGCAGTTACGGTCCCCGGGGCGAGCAGTACTTC
TRBV7-2,15,TRBD1,many,TRBJ2-3,CASSSDRRSTDTQYF,TGTGCCAGCAGCTCGGACAGGAGGAGCACAGATACGCAGTATTTT
TRBV28,15,.,.,TRBJ2-1,CASLGRGMGYNEQFF,TGTGCCAGCCTGGGGAGGGGGATGGGGTACAATGAGCAGTTCTTC
TRBV20-1,12,.,.,TRBJ1-1,CSADGQSTEAFF,TGCAGTGCTGATGGACAGTCCACTGAAGCTTTCTTT
TRBV7-2,15,TRBD1,few,TRBJ1-5,CASSLNTQGYQPQHF,TGTGCCAGCAGCTTAAATACACAGGGGTATCAGCCCCAGCATTTT
TRBV12-3/TRBV12-4,18,TRBD2,.,TRBJ2-2,CASSPGTSGVADTGELFF,TGTGCCAGCAGTCCCGGGACTAGCGGGGTAGCGGACACCGGGGAGCTGTTTTTT
TRBV20-1,12,.,.,TRBJ1-2,CSASGWGYGYTF,TGCAGTGCTAGCGGATGGGGCTATGGCTACACCTTC
TRBV29-1,13,.,.,TRBJ2-7,CSGERQGGYEQYF,TGCAGCGGTGAGAGGCAGGGGGGCTACGAGCAGTACTTC
TRBV7-3,14,.,few,TRBJ2-3,CASSLTGPTDTQYF,TGTGCCAGCAGCTTAACTGGCCCCACAGATACGCAGTATTTT
TRBV27,17,.,once,TRBJ2-1,CASSLSGGGEVYNEQFF,TGTGCCAGCAGTTTATCGGGTGGGGGCGAAGTCTACAATGAGCAGTTCTTC
TRBV7-9,17,TRBD2,.,TRBJ2-1,CASSSGRAGVHYNEQFF,TGTGCCAGCAGCTCGGGACGAGCGGGAGTACACTACAATGAACAGTTCTTC
TRBV29-1,12,.,many,TRBJ2-1,CSAGLGYNEQFF,TGCAGCGCCGGGCTGGGTTACAATGAGCAGTTCTTC
TRBV5-1,18,TRBD2,few,TRBJ2-3,CASRPGLAGGDRTDTQYF,TGCGCCAGCAGACCTGGACTAGCGGGGGGCGACCGCACAGATACGCAGTATTTT
TRBV20-1,13,.,few,TRBJ2-7,CSASPAGRDEQYF,TGCAGTGCTAGTCCGGCGGGAAGGGACGAGCAGTACTTC
TRBV11-2,18,.,.,TRBJ2-3,CASSLGSVGGPESDTQYF,TGTGCCAGCAGCCTAGGATCGGTGGGGGGGCCGGAGTCAGATACGCAGTATTTT
TRBV20-1,14,.,.,TRBJ2-7,CSASPSGGSYEQYF,TGCAGTGCTAGCCCCTCTGGGGGTAGCTACGAGCAGTACTTC
TRBV28,15,.,.,TRBJ2-1,CASSFVDRPYNEQFF,TGTGCCAGCAGTTTCGTCGACAGACCCTACAATGAGCAGTTCTTC
TRBV28,15,.,.,TRBJ2-7,CASSTTEGIIYEQYF,TGTGCCAGCAGCACCACAGAGGGGATCATCTACGAGCAGTACTTC
TRBV20-1,13,TRBD1,.,TRBJ1-1,CSGPRTGGPEAFF,TGCAGTGGGCCCAGGACAGGGGGCCCAGAAGCTTTCTTT
TRBV7-3,16,TRBD1,.,TRBJ2-3,CASSLGWDRFTDTQYF,TGTGCCAGCAGCTTAGGGTGGGACAGATTCACAGATACGCAGTATTTT
TRBV6-2/TRBV6-3,11,.,.,TRBJ2-7,CASSLPYEQYF,TGTGCCAGCAGTCTCCCGTACGAGCAGTACTTC
TRBV6-2/TRBV6-3,11,.,.,TRBJ2-4,CASSDRAGQYF,TGTGCCAGCAGTGACCGTGCCGGTCAGTACTTC
TRBV4-3,16,TRBD2,few,TRBJ2-7,CASSQGLAGGLYEQYF,TGCGCCAGCAGCCAAGGGCTAGCGGGAGGATTATACGAGCAGTACTTC
TRBV6-1,18,TRBD2,few,TRBJ2-3,CASSPGTSGRRVTDTQYF,TGTGCCAGCAGCCCAGGGACTAGCGGCCGTCGGGTCACAGATACGCAGTATTTT
TRBV20-1,13,.,few,TRBJ2-3,CSAYLSVWDTQYF,TGCAGTGCCTATCTCAGCGTTTGGGATACGCAGTATTTT
TRBV6-1,18,TRBD2,few,TRBJ2-3,CASRPRGLAGSGIDTQYF,TGTGCCAGCAGGCCCCGAGGACTAGCGGGGAGTGGGATAGATACGCAGTATTTT
TRBV2,11,.,once,TRBJ2-7,CASSEASEQYF,TGTGCCAGCAGTGAAGCGAGCGAGCAGTACTTC
TRBV6-6,15,TRBD1,.,TRBJ2-7,CASIDSGTGAHEQYF,TGTGCCAGCATCGATTCCGGGACAGGGGCTCACGAGCAGTACTTC
TRBV28,12,.,.,TRBJ1-2,CASKDPRNGYTF,TGTGCCAGCAAAGATCCCAGGAATGGCTACACCTTC
TRBV7-3,15,TRBD2,few,TRBJ2-1,CASSPSGGQYNEQFF,TGTGCCAGCAGCCCTAGCGGGGGGCAATACAATGAGCAGTTCTTC
TRBV7-2,15,.,.,TRBJ2-5,CASSLSLGSGETQYF,TGTGCCAGCAGCTTATCGTTGGGATCAGGGGAGACCCAGTACTTC
TRBV5-5,16,TRBD1,few,TRBJ2-1,CASSFSGTGAYNEQFF,TGTGCCAGCAGCTTTTCCGGGACAGGAGCCTACAATGAGCAGTTCTTC
TRBV6-6,12,.,.,TRBJ2-2,CASRSWSGELFF,TGTGCCAGCAGATCTTGGTCCGGGGAGCTGTTTTTT
TRBV7-9,18,.,.,TRBJ1-4,CASSLLTRTVATNEKLFF,TGTGCCAGCAGCCTTCTGACCCGGACAGTTGCAACTAATGAAAAACTGTTTTTT
TRBV20-1,18,TRBD1,few,TRBJ1-2,CSARVAGQGAYGADGYTF,TGCAGTGCTAGAGTTGCCGGACAGGGGGCTTACGGAGCGGATGGCTACACCTTC
TRBV4-3,12,.,few,TRBJ1-2,CASTQMTGNYTF,TGCGCCAGCACCCAAATGACGGGGAACTACACCTTC
TRBV20-1,13,.,.,TRBJ1-2,CSAKAGTNYGYTF,TGCAGTGCTAAGGCAGGAACTAACTATGGCTACACCTTC
TRBV7-2,14,TRBD2,.,TRBJ2-7,CASSPPGLAWEQYF,TGTGCCAGCAGCCCACCGGGACTAGCGTGGGAGCAGTACTTC
TRBV20-1,12,TRBD2,.,TRBJ2-1,CSARVTSGEQFF,TGCAGTGCTAGAGTGACTAGCGGCGAGCAGTTCTTC
TRBV24-1,13,.,.,TRBJ2-3,CATGGVLADTQYF,TGTGCCACCGGCGGTGTTTTAGCGGATACGCAGTATTTT
TRBV11-2,15,.,few,TRBJ2-2,CASSQNTGDTGELFF,TGTGCCAGCAGCCAGAACACGGGGGACACCGGGGAGCTGTTTTTT
TRBV6-6,17,TRBD2,many,TRBJ2-7,CASSYMASGGSSYEQYF,TGTGCCAGCAGTTATATGGCTAGCGGGGGAAGCTCCTACGAGCAGTACTTC
TRBV15,14,TRBD1,many,TRBJ2-7,CATSPRQGYGEQYF,TGTGCCACCAGCCCGCGACAGGGTTACGGCGAGCAGTACTTC
TRBV7-9,16,TRBD2,few,TRBJ2-1,CASSPTGLGSGNEQFF,TGTGCCAGCAGCCCCACCGGACTAGGGTCGGGCAATGAGCAGTTCTTC
TRBV7-2,15,.,few,TRBJ2-1,CASSLDSSSYNEQFF,TGTGCCAGCAGCTTAGACTCAAGCTCCTACAATGAGCAGTTCTTC